These 17 T cell receptor beta chains came from one sample sequenced in a study of T-cell memory formation after mild COVID-19. TCRdb recomputed calls from the 5' RACE reads with MiXCR, one row per CDR3 protein. The sample includes about 340,000 distinct CDR3 sequences, 20% to 25% of them seen just once. The specimen sequenced was PBMCs or a T cell subset sorted from them (not recorded which). The receptor set was obtained from an adult woman who had mild COVID-19 (a few samples of this study predate the infection). Cell type and time point are not known.

In its sample, this clonotype was seen a few times. The chain recombines TRBV5-1 with TRBJ2-5, with 8 bases aligning to TRBD2. With V trimmed by 1 base and J by 0 bases, 2 bases remained unmatched. CDR1 and CDR2 from the germline V gene are SGHRS and YFSETQ. The CDR3 is 15 amino acids. The CDR3 region is CASSLTSGDQETQYF. CDR3 coding DNA: TGCGCCAGCAGCTTGACTAGCGGAGACCAAGAGACCCAGTACTTC.

This clonotype was observed a few times. The chain links TRBV27 to TRBJ2-1; weak D call: TRBD2 (6 bases). Germline lookup yields CDR1 MNHEY and CDR2 SMNVEV (reference sequence). This CDR3 has 12 amino acids. CDR3 protein: CAPGDPYNEQFF. The DNA of the CDR3 is TGTGCACCGGGGGACCCCTACAATGAGCAGTTCTTC.

The gene calls are TRBV4-1 and TRBJ2-1, with 9 bases that match TRBD2. Per germline, CDR1 MGHRA and CDR2 YSYEKL. After removal of 1 base from V and 3 bases from J, the junction contained 4 bases not matched to a gene. The length of the CDR3 is 16 residues. The CDR3 region has the DNA TGCGCCAGCAGCCAAGGGGCGGGGGGGCGCTACAATGAGCAGTTCTTC. Amino acid sequence: CASSQGAGGRYNEQFF.

In its sample, this clonotype was seen a few times. The CDR3 loop reads CASSLGFGMNTEAFF. The CDR3 DNA reads as TGTGCCAGCAGCTTGGGGTTCGGGATGAACACTGAAGCTTTCTTT. The chain has TRBV7-2 and TRBJ1-1; unclear D gene. The CDR3 has 15 residues. The germline V gene encodes CDR1 SGHTA and CDR2 FQGNSA. The ends were cut back, 3 bases at V and 0 bases at J, with 11 bases in the middle.

In its sample, this clonotype was seen once. The CDR3 DNA is TGTGCCAGCAGCTCTACTTGGGGAAATCAGCCCCAGCATTTT. Protein: CASSSTWGNQPQHF. V usage is TRBV5-5 and J usage is TRBJ1-5; unclear D gene. V shed 3 bases and J shed 4 bases, with 11 bases lying between them. CDR3 length equals 14 residues. The germline CDR1 and CDR2 sequences are SGHKS and YYEKEE (reference sequence).

This clonotype has ten or more counts. CDR3 in DNA: TGTGCCAGCAGCCTGGGGGCCCGCACAGATACGCAGTATTTT. It specifies CASSLGARTDTQYF. The chain links TRBV7-3 to TRBJ2-3; D perhaps matches TRBD1 (6 bases). CDR3 size: 14 residues. Germline V gene lookup returns CDR1 SGHTA and CDR2 FQGTGA. With 5 bases removed from V and 1 base from J, the gap between germline ends came to 10 bases.

This clonotype was counted only a few times. The chain is built from TRBV7-3 and TRBJ2-1, with D tentatively TRBD1 or TRBD2 (6 bases each). This CDR3 has 16 amino acids. Germline values: CDR1 SGHTA, CDR2 FQGTGA. Trimming removed 5 bases from V and 7 bases from J, with 21 bases in between. Written as DNA, the CDR3 is TGTGCCAGCAGCCGGGGGCCGGGAGTGGGTGAAAATGAGCAGTTCTTC. It encodes CASSRGPGVGENEQFF.

V and J are TRBV4-1 and TRBJ2-2, with D hard to call. There are 16 residues in the CDR3. V was trimmed by 2 bases and J by 2 bases, leaving 12 bases between them. The germline V gene encodes CDR1 MGHRA and CDR2 YSYEKL. CDR3 sequence reads: CASSQRVVPNTGELFF. DNA of the CDR3: TGCGCCAGCAGCCAAAGGGTAGTACCTAACACCGGGGAGCTGTTTTTT.

This clonotype was seen many times. The chain has TRBV7-3 and TRBJ2-3, with 9 nucleotides matching TRBD2. CDR3 length equals 14 residues. The germline V gene has CDR1 SGHTA and CDR2 FQGTGA. With 1 base clipped from V and 6 bases from J, the junction kept 2 bases outside the gene matches. Here the CDR3 DNA reads TGTGCCAGCAGCTTAAATAGCGGGGGTGATACGCAGTATTTT. Amino acid sequence: CASSLNSGGDTQYF.

The rearrangement uses TRBV6-6 and TRBJ1-4; TRBD1 matches at 10 bases. CDR1 MNHNY and CDR2 SVGAGI come from the germline V gene (reference sequence). This CDR3 contains 17 residues. V was pared by 6 bases and J by 2 bases, with 9 bases of the junction left unmatched. The CDR3 sequence: CASRPRQGATTNEKLFF. CDR3 in DNA: TGTGCCAGCAGGCCCCGACAGGGGGCGACGACTAATGAAAAACTGTTTTTT.

V is TRBV15 and J is TRBJ1-2; D uncertain. The CDR3 length is 12 residues. From germline, CDR1 is LNHNV and CDR2 YYDKDF (reference sequence). V was clipped by 1 base and J by 13 bases, with 13 bases between them. CDR3 in DNA: TGTGCCACCAGCAGAGGGTGGGATCACGGCACCTTC. This sequence encodes CATSRGWDHGTF.

This chain joins TRBV7-2 and TRBJ2-3; 8 bases line up with TRBD2. The CDR3 is made up of 15 amino acids. V lost 5 bases and J lost 2; bases outside the gene matches: 6. Germline V gene lookup returns CDR1 SGHTA and CDR2 FQGNSA. CDR3 coding DNA: TGTGCCAGCAGCCGGGGACTAGTCGACACAGATACGCAGTATTTT. Translation: CASSRGLVDTDTQYF.

This clonotype appeared many times. The chain carries TRBV12-3 or TRBV12-4 and TRBJ2-1, with D unresolved. Trimming left V 5 bases short and J 7 bases short, with 12 bases between. The CDR3 is 13 amino acids. CDR3 amino acids: CASSPGRGNEQFF. Written as DNA, the CDR3 is TGTGCCAGCAGTCCGGGCCGCGGAAATGAGCAGTTCTTC.

This chain connects TRBV11-1 to TRBJ1-2, with 8 bases lining up with TRBD1. The CDR3 is 14 amino acids. The germline V gene encodes CDR1 SGHAT and CDR2 FQDESV (reference sequence). V shed 2 bases and J 7 bases; nucleotides not matched to a gene: 6. This CDR3 is CASSLKQGESGYTF. The CDR3, as DNA: TGTGCCAGCAGCTTAAAACAGGGGGAGAGTGGCTACACCTTC.

This clonotype was seen only a few times. The chain employs TRBV7-8 and TRBJ2-5; D ambiguous. V lost 4 bases to trimming and J lost 1 base, with 19 bases between them. CDR1 SGHVS and CDR2 FQNEAQ come from the germline V gene. The CDR3 loop spans 17 amino acids. CDR3 sequence: CASSSQFFREFQETQYF. Written as DNA, the CDR3 is TGTGCCAGCAGCTCCCAATTTTTTAGAGAATTCCAAGAGACCCAGTACTTC. Based on the CDR3 plus reference TRBV7-8 and TRBJ2-5, the full variable domain is GAGVSQSPRYKVAKRGQDVALRCDPISGHVSLFWYQQALGQGPEFLTYFQNEAQLDKSGLPSDRFFAERPEGSVSTLKIQRTQQEDSAVYLCASSSQFFREFQETQYFGPGTRLLVL.

This sequence joins TRBV12-3 or TRBV12-4 and TRBJ2-5; 10 nucleotides match TRBD2. V gave up 6 bases and J gave up 7 bases; unmatched junction bases: 5. The CDR3 runs 13 residues. The CDR3 bases are TGTGCCAGCAGGTCTAGCGGGAGAGGGACCCAGTACTTC. This sequence encodes CASRSSGRGTQYF.

This clonotype was observed a few times. This chain uses TRBV12-3 or TRBV12-4 with TRBJ2-3; D call uncertain. V lost 8 bases, J lost 8 bases, and 17 bases lay in between. This CDR3 contains 13 residues. CDR3: CASLHPLLGTQYF. The CDR3 nucleotides are TGTGCCAGCCTTCACCCACTACTGGGTACGCAGTATTTT.